A selection of T cell receptor beta chains follows, all from one sample in a study of CXCR3-negative and CXCR3-positive naive CD8 T cells. No DNA is given; TCRdb re-called the 5' RACE reads and lists each CDR3 protein once. Across 100,000 or so distinct CDR3 sequences, the top ten clones capture just over 0.35% of the sample. The specimen was naive CXCR3+ CD8+ T cells from blood. These receptors all stem from a human donor in good health. Some clones in this sample may be carry-over from other donors' samples. Both conserved end residues are part of each CDR3.

TRBV13	TRBJ2-7	CASRLASYGYEQYF
TRBV7-7	TRBJ2-3	CASSLSAGSTDTQYF
TRBV2	TRBJ2-5	CASQGTNEETQYF
TRBV4-3	TRBJ2-7	CASSQELSRGFGEQYF
TRBV5-1	TRBJ2-3	CASTRAGATDTQYF
TRBV28	TRBJ2-7	CASSVLTDSYEQYF
TRBV13	TRBJ2-3	CASSFISGTSVSQTDTQYF
TRBV14	TRBJ2-5	CASSPKTTSAALRETQYF
TRBV28	TRBJ2-5	CASSLEGGVWETQYF
TRBV3-1	TRBJ2-7	CASSQVTDSYEQYF
TRBV7-9	TRBJ2-1	CASSARGRPSSYNEQFF
TRBV5-1	TRBJ2-7	CASSWSGTPFYEQYF
TRBV29-1	TRBJ1-2	CSVITGRIYGYTF
TRBV7-9	TRBJ2-7	CASSNTGDRPYEQYF
TRBV27	TRBJ2-7	CASSFGSFYEQYF
TRBV25-1	TRBJ2-1	CASSECMLRSRSYNEQFF
TRBV6-1	TRBJ2-7	CASSEFGTASYEQYF
TRBV28	TRBJ2-5	CATGRAQETQYF
TRBV20-1	TRBJ1-1	CSTDRITEAFF
TRBV15	TRBJ2-7	CATSRDGIARSYEQYF
TRBV28	TRBJ2-7	CASSFRDSTYEQYF
TRBV10-2	TRBJ2-1	CASSAGISYNEQFF
TRBV29-1	TRBJ1-1	CSGQGQVTEAFF
TRBV7-9	TRBJ2-1	CASSPTGGSSYNEQFF
TRBV27	TRBJ2-3	CASSSTPTSGGPLGTQYF
TRBV12-3/TRBV12-4	TRBJ2-7	CASSQGVGGYEQYF
TRBV27	TRBJ2-7	CASTIGRGYEQYF
TRBV20-1	TRBJ2-5	CSAIAGYQETQYF
TRBV7-2	TRBJ2-7	CASSLEGGPTYEQYF
TRBV15	TRBJ2-5	CATSREAPGETQYF
TRBV2	TRBJ2-7	CASMLLGVGTYEQYF
TRBV7-9	TRBJ1-1	CASSFKLAEAFF
TRBV11-2	TRBJ2-1	CASSLDRGHEQFF
TRBV28	TRBJ2-1	CASSPPPAGYNEQFF
TRBV7-3	TRBJ2-1	CASSSRGSSHEQFF
TRBV9	TRBJ1-1	CASSGRDRGLFDEAFF
TRBV7-9	TRBJ1-1	CASSLAELDTEAFF
TRBV27	TRBJ1-5	CASRMGQYNNQPQHF
TRBV19	TRBJ2-7	CASNIFLAPSYEQYF
TRBV28	TRBJ2-1	CASSPRLAGGYSYNEQFF
TRBV5-5	TRBJ2-7	CASSLESGELYEQYF
TRBV4-2	TRBJ2-5	CASSQELAGAETQYF
TRBV28	TRBJ1-5	CASSPGSLRPQHF
TRBV12-3/TRBV12-4	TRBJ2-1	CASSLAAEVEQFF
TRBV7-6	TRBJ1-4	CASSAGESEKLFF
TRBV2	TRBJ1-3	CASSEATGAPSGNTIYF
TRBV11-3	TRBJ2-3	CASSFEGGGTDTQYF
TRBV21-1	TRBJ2-3	CASSTLYGWLAGRDSTDTQYF
TRBV7-6	TRBJ2-5	CASSSTPGQKETQYF
TRBV7-9	TRBJ2-1	CASSLVARNNEQFF